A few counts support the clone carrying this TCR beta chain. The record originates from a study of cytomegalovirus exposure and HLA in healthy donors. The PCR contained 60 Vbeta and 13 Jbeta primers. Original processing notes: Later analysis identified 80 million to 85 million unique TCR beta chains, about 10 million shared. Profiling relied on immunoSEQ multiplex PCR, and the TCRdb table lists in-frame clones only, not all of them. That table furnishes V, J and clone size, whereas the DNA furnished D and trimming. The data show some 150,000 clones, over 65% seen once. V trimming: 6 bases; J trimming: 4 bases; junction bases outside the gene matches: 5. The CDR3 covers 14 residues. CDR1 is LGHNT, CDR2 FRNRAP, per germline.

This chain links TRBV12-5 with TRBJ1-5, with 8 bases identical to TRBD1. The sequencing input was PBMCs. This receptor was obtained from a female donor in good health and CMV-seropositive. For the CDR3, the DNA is TGTGCTAGTGGCCCAGACAGGGGAAATCAGCCCCAGCATTTT. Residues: CASGPDRGNQPQHF. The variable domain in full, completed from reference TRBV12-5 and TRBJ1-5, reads DARVTQTPRHKVTEMGQEVTMRCQPILGHNTVFWYRQTMMQGLELLAYFRNRAPLDDSGMPKDRFSAEMPDATLATLKIQPSEPRDSAVYFCASGPDRGNQPQHFGDGTRLSIL.